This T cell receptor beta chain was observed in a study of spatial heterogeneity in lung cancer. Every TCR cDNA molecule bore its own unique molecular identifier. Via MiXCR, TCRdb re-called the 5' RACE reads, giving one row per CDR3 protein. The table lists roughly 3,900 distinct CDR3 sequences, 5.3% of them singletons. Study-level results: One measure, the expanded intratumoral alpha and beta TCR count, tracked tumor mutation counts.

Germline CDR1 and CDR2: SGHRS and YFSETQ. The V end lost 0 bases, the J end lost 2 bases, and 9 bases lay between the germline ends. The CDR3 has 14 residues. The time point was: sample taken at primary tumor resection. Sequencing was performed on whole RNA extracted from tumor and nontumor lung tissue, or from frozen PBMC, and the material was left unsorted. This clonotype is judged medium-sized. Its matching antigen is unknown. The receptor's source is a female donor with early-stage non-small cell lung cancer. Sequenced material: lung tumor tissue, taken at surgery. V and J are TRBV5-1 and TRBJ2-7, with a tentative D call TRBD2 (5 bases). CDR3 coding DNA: TGCGCCAGCAGCTTGGCCCGGGGAACCTACGAGCAGTACTTC. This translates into CASSLARGTYEQYF.